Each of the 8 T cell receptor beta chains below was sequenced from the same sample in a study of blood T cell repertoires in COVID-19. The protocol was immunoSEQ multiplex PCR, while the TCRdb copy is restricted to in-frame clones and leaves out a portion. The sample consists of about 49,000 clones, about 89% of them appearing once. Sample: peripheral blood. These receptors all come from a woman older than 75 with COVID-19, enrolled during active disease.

The CDR3: CAWSSYSAREQYF. The DNA of the CDR3 is TGTGCCTGGAGTTCATACTCCGCACGGGAGCAGTACTTC. The V call is TRBV30, the J call TRBJ2-7; D unclear. The CDR3 consists of 13 residues. The V and J ends lost 2 bases and 7 bases respectively, with 15 bases between them. In germline, CDR1 is GTSNPN, CDR2 SVGIG (reference sequence).

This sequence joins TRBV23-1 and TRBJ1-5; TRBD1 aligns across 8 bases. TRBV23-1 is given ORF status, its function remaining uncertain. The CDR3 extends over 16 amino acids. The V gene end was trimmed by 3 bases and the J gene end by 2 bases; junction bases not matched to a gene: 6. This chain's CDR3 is CASSHLGQVGNQPQHF. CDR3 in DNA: TGCGCCAGCAGTCACCTGGGACAGGTGGGCAATCAGCCCCAGCATTTT.

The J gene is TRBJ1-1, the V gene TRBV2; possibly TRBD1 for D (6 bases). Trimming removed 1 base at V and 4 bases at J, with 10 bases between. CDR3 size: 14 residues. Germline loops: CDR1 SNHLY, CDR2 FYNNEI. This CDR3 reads CASSEEQGITEAFF. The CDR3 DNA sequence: TGTGCCAGCAGTGAAGAGCAGGGGATCACTGAAGCTTTCTTT. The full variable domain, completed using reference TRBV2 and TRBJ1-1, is EPEVTQTPSHQVTQMGQEVILRCVPISNHLYFYWYRQILGQKVEFLVSFYNNEISEKSEIFDDQFSVERPDGSNFTLKIRSTKLEDSAMYFCASSEEQGITEAFFGQGTRLTVV.

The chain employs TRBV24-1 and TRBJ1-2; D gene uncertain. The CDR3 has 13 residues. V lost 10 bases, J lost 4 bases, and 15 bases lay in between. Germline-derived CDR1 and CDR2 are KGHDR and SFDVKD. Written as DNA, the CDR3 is TGTGCCACTGTTACTACTCAATTCTATGGCTACACCTTC. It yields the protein CATVTTQFYGYTF.

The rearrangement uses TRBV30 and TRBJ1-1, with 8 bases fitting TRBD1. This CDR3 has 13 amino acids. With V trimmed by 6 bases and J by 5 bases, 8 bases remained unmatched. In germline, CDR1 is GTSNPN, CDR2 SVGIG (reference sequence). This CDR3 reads CACMDRVRTEAFF. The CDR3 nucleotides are TGTGCCTGCATGGACAGGGTGAGGACTGAAGCTTTCTTT.

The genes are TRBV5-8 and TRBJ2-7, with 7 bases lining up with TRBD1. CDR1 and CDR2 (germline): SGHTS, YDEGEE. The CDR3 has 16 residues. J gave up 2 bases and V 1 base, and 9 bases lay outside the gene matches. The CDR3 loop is CASSLWITGATYEQYF. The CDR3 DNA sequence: TGTGCCAGCAGCTTGTGGATTACAGGGGCAACCTACGAGCAGTACTTC.

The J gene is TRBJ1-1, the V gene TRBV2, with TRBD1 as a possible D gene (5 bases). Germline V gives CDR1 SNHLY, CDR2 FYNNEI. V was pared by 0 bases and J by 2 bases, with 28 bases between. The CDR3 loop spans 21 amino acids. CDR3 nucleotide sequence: TGTGCCAGCAGTGAAGCGCTTCTTTCGGGGGGTGGAGGCGTAGAAAACACTGAAGCTTTCTTT. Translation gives CASSEALLSGGGGVENTEAFF.

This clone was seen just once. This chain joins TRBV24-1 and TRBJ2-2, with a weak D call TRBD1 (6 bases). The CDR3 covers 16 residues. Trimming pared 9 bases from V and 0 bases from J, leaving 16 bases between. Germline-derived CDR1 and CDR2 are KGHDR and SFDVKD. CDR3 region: CATPFSAGANTGELFF. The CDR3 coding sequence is TGTGCCACCCCCTTTTCGGCAGGGGCGAACACCGGGGAGCTGTTTTTT.